This TCR beta chain was sequenced in a study of monozygotic twins with inflammatory bowel disease. TCRdb reanalyzed the 5' RACE reads, giving one entry per CDR3 protein sequence and no DNA. The sample has 350,000 to 400,000 distinct CDR3 sequences, and its top ten clones hold just over 2.5%. Note on this clonotype: What it binds is unknown.

Study outcomes and limitations: Clonotype sharing was lower in IBD patients than healthy twins, most markedly with disease activity.

Material for sequencing was blood. The clonotype was recovered from a human donor with ulcerative colitis or Crohn's disease, or a healthy co-twin of an affected twin (not recorded which).

CDR3 loop: CASSPQRRGTDTQYF. V gene TRBV18 combines with J gene TRBJ2-3; TCRdb's assignment of TRBD1 cannot be checked, as there is no DNA. The CDR3 runs 15 residues. Germline V gene data show CDR1 as KGHSH and CDR2 as LQKENI.